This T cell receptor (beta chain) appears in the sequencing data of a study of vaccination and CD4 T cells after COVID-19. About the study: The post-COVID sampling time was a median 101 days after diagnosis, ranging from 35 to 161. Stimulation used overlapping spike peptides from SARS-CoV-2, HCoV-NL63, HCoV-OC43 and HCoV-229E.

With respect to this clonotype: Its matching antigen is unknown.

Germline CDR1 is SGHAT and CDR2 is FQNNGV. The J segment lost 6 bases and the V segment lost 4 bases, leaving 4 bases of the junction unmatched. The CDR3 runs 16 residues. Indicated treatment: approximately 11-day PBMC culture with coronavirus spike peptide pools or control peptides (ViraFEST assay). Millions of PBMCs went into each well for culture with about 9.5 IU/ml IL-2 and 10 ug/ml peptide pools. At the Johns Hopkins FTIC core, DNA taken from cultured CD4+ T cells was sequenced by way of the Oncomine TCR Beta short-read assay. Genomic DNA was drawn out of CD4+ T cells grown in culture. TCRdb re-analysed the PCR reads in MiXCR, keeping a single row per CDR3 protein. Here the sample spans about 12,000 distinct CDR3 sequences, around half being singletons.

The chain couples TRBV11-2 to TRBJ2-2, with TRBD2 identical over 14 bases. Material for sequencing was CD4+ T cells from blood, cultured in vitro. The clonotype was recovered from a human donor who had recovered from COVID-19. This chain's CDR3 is CASSSRLAGGAGELFF. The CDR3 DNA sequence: TGTGCCAGCAGCTCGAGACTAGCGGGGGGGGCCGGGGAGCTGTTTTTT.